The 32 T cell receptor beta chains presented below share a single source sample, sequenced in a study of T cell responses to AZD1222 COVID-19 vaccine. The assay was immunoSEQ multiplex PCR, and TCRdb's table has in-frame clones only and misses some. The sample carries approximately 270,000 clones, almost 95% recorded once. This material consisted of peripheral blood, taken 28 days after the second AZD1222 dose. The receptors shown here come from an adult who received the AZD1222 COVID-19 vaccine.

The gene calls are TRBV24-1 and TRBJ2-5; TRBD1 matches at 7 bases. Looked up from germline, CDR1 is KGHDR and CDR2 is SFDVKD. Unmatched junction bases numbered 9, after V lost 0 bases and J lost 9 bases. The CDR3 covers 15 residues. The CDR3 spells CATSDLALGQGAQYF. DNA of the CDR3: TGTGCCACCAGTGATTTGGCCCTGGGCCAGGGGGCCCAGTACTTC.

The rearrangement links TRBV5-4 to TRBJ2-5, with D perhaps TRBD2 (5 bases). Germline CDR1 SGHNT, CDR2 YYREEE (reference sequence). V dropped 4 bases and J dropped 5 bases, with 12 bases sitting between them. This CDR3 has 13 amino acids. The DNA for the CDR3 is TGTGCCAGCAGCCGCGTATCGGGGGAGACCCAGTACTTC. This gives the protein CASSRVSGETQYF.

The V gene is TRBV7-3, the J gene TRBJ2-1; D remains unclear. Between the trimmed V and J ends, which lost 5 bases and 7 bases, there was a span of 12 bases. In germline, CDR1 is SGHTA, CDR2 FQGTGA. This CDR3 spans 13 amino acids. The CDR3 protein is CASSPQLGNEQFF. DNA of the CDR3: TGTGCCAGCAGCCCCCAGCTAGGTAATGAGCAGTTCTTC. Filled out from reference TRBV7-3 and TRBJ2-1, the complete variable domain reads GAGVSQTPSNKVTEKGKYVELRCDPISGHTALYWYRQSLGQGPEFLIYFQGTGAADDSGLPNDRFFAVRPEGSVSTLKIQRTERGDSAVYLCASSPQLGNEQFFGPGTRLTVL.

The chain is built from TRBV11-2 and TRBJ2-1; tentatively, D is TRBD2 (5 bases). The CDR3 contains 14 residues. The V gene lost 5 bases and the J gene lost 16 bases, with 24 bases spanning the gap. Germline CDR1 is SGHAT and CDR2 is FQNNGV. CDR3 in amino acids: CASSTPRSAYNPFF. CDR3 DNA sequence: TGTGCCAGCAGCACCCCCCGTAGCGCCTACAACCCCTTCTTC.

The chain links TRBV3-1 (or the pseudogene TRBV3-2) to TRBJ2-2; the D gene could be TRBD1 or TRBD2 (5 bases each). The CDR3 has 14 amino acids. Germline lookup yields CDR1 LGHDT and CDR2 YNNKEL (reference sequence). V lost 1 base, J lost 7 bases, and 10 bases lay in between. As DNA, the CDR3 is TGTGCCAGCAGCCAAGGAGGGGAAGTCGGGGAGCTGTTTTTT. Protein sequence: CASSQGGEVGELFF.

The CDR3 DNA is TGTGCCAGCAGTTTTTGGGGGGAAGGCTACGAGCAGTACTTC. Amino acid sequence: CASSFWGEGYEQYF. The chain combines TRBV28 with TRBJ2-7, with a possible D match to TRBD2 (6 bases). Germline assignment: CDR1 MDHEN and CDR2 SYDVKM. The V and J ends lost 3 bases and 3 bases respectively, with 12 bases between them. CDR3 size: 14 residues.

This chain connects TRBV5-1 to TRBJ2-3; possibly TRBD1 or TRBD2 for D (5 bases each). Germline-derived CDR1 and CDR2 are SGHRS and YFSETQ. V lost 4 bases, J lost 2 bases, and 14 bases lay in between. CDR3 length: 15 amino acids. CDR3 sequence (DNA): TGCGCCAGCAGCCTTCCATGGGGGACCACAGATACGCAGTATTTT. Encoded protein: CASSLPWGTTDTQYF.

In DNA form, the CDR3 reads TGTGCCAGCGGACAGGGATTCTCTGGAAACACCATATATTTT. As protein: CASGQGFSGNTIYF. This chain uses TRBV6-5 with TRBJ1-3; 8 positions match TRBD1. Germline trimming cut 8 bases from V and 0 bases from J; bases unmatched to any gene: 3. There are 14 residues in the CDR3. Germline CDR1 is MNHEY and CDR2 is SVGAGI.

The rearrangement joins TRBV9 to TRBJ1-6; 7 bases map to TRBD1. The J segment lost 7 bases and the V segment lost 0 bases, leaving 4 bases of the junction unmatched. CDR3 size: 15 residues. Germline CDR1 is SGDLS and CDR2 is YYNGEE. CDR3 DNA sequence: TGTGCCAGCAGCGTAGATCCAGGGGGGAATTCACCCCTCCACTTT. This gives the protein CASSVDPGGNSPLHF.

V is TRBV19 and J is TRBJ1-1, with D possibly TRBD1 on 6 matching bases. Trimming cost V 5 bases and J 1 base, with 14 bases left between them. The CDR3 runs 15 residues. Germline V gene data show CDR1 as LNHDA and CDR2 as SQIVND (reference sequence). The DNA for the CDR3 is TGTGCCAGTAGTCCCTCCCGGACAGCGAACACTGAAGCTTTCTTT. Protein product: CASSPSRTANTEAFF.

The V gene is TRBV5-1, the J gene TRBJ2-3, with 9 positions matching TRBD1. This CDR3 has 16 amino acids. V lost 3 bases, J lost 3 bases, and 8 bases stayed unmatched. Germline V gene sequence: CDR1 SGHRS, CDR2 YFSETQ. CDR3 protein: CASSYGQGPRTDTQYF. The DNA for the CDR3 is TGCGCCAGCAGCTACGGACAGGGGCCGAGGACAGATACGCAGTATTTT.

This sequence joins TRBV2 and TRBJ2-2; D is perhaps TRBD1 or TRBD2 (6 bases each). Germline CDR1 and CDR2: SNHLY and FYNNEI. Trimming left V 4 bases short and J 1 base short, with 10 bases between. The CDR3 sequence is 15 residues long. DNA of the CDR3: TGTGCCAGCAGTGTGGAGGGGGGGAACACCGGGGAGCTGTTTTTT. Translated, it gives CASSVEGGNTGELFF. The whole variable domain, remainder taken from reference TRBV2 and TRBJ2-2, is EPEVTQTPSHQVTQMGQEVILRCVPISNHLYFYWYRQILGQKVEFLVSFYNNEISEKSEIFDDQFSVERPDGSNFTLKIRSTKLEDSAMYFCASSVEGGNTGELFFGEGSRLTVL.

The CDR3 DNA reads TGTGCCAGCAGTTACGGCCGGCATAATTCACCCCTCCACTTT. This gives the protein CASSYGRHNSPLHF. This chain uses TRBV6-5 with TRBJ1-6; D is ambiguous. Trimming removed 2 bases from V and 5 bases from J, with 7 bases in between. Germline CDR1 reads MNHEY; CDR2 reads SVGAGI. This CDR3 is built from 14 residues.

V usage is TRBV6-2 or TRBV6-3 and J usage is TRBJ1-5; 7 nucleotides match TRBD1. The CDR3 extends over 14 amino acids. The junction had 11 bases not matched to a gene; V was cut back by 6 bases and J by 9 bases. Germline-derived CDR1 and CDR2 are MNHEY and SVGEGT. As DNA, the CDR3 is TGTGCCAGCAGCCCCATACAGGGGAGTTGGCCCCAGCATTTT. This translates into CASSPIQGSWPQHF.

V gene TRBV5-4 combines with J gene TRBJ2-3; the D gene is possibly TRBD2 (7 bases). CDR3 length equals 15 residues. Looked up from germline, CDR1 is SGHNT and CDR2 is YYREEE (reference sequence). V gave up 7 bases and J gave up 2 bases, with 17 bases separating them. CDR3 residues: CASASMRGPTDTQYF. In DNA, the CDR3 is TGTGCCAGCGCCTCTATGCGGGGGCCCACAGATACGCAGTATTTT.

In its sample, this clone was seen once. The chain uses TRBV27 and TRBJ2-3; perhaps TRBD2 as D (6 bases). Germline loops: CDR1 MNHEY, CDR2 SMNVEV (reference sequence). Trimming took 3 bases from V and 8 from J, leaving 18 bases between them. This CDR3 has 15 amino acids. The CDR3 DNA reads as TGTGCCAGCAGTTTTAAAAGCGACTTCGGGGGTACGCAGTATTTT. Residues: CASSFKSDFGGTQYF.

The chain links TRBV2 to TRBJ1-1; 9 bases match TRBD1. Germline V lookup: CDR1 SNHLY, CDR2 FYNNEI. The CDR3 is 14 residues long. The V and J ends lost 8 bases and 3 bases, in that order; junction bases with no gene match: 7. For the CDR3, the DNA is TGTGCCAGCGGCCTGACAGGGGGGGACACTGAAGCTTTCTTT. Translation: CASGLTGGDTEAFF. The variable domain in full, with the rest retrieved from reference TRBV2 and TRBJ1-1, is EPEVTQTPSHQVTQMGQEVILRCVPISNHLYFYWYRQILGQKVEFLVSFYNNEISEKSEIFDDQFSVERPDGSNFTLKIRSTKLEDSAMYFCASGLTGGDTEAFFGQGTRLTVV.

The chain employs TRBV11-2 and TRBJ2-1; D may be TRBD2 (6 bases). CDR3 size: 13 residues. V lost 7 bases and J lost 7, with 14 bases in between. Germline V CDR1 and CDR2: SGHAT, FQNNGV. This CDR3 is CASKKGRLNEQFF. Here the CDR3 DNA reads TGTGCCAGCAAAAAGGGGAGGTTGAATGAGCAGTTCTTC.

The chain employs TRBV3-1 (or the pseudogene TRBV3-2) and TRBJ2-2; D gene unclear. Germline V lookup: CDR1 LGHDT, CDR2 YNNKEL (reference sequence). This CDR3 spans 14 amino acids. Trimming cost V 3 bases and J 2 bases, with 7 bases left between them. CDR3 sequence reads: CASSQQYNTGELFF. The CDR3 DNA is TGTGCCAGCAGCCAGCAGTACAACACCGGGGAGCTGTTTTTT.

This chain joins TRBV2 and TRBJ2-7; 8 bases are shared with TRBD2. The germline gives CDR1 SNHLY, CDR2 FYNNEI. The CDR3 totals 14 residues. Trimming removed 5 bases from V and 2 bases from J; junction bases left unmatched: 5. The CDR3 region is CASSLGLATYEQYF. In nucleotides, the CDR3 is TGTGCCAGCAGTTTAGGACTAGCAACCTACGAGCAGTACTTC.

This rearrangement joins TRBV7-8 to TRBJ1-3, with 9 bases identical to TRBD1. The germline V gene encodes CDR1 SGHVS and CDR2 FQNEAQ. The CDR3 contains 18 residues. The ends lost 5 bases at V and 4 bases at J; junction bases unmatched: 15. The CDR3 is CASSPRAGTGNRGNTIYF. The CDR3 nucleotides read TGTGCCAGCAGCCCCCGAGCGGGGACAGGGAATCGCGGAAACACCATATATTTT.

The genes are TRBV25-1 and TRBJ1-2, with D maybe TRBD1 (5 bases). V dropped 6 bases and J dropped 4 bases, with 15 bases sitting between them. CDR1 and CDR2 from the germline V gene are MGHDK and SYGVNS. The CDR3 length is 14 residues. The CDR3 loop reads CASSPSAGGYGYTF. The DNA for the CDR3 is TGTGCCAGCAGCCCGTCCGCGGGGGGCTATGGCTACACCTTC.

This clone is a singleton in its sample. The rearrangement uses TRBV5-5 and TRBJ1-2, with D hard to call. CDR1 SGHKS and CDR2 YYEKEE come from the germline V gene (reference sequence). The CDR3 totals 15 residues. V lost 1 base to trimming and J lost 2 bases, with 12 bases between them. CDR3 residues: CASSLRQLANYGYTF. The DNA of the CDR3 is TGTGCCAGCAGCTTGAGGCAGCTCGCCAACTATGGCTACACCTTC. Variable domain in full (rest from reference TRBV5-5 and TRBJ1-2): DAGVTQSPTHLIKTRGQQVTLRCSPISGHKSVSWYQQVLGQGPQFIFQYYEKEERGRGNFPDRFSARQFPNYSSELNVNALLLGDSALYLCASSLRQLANYGYTFGSGTRLTVV.

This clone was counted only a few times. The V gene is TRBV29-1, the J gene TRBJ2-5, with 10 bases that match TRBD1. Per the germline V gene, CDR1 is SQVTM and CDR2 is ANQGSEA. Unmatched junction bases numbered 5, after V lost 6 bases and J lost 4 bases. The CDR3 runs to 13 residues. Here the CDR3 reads CSVRTGGAETQYF. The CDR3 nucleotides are TGCAGCGTCAGGACAGGGGGAGCAGAGACCCAGTACTTC.

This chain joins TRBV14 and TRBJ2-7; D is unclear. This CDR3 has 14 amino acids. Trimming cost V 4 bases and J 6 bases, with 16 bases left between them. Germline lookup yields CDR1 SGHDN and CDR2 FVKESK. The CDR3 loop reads CASSPMDRAREQYF. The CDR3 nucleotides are TGTGCCAGCAGCCCTATGGACCGGGCGCGCGAGCAGTACTTC.

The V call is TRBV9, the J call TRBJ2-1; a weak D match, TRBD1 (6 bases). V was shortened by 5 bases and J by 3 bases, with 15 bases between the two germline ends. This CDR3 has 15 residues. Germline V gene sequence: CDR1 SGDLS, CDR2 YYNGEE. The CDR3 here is CASSFRQAGYNEQFF. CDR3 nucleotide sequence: TGTGCCAGCAGTTTTCGACAGGCGGGCTACAATGAGCAGTTCTTC.

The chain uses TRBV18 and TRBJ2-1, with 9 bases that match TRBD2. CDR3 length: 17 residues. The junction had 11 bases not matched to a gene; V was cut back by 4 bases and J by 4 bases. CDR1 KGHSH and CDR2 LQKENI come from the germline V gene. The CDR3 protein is CASSRESGRRVYNEQFF. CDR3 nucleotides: TGTGCCAGCTCACGAGAGAGCGGGAGGCGGGTTTACAATGAGCAGTTCTTC.

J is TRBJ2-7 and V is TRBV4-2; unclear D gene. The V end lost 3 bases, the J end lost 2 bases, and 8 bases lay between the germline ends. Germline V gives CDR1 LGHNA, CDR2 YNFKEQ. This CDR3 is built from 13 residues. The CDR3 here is CASSQGITYEQYF. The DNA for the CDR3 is TGTGCCAGCAGCCAGGGGATAACCTACGAGCAGTACTTC.

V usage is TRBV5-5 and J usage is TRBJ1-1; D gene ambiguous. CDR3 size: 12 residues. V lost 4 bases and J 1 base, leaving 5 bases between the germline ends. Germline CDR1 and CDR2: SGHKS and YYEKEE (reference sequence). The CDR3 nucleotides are TGTGCCAGCAGCGAAGCGAACACTGAAGCTTTCTTT. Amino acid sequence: CASSEANTEAFF.

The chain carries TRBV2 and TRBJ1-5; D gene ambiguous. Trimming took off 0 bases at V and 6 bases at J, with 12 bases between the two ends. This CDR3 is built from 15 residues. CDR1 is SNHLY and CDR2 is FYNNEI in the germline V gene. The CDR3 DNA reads TGTGCCAGCAGTGAAGCGGTCCTGGCAGCTCAGCCCCAGCATTTT. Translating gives CASSEAVLAAQPQHF.

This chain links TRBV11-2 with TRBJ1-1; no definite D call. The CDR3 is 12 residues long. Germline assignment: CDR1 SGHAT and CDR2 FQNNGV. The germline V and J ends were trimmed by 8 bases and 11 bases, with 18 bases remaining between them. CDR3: CASLPGPMAAFF. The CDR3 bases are TGTGCCAGCCTCCCCGGCCCGATGGCGGCTTTCTTT.

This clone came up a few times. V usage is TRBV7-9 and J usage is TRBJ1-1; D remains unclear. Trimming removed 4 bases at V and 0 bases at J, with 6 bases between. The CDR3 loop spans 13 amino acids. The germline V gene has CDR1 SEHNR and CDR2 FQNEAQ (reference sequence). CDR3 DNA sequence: TGTGCCAGCAGCTCCCCAATGAACACTGAAGCTTTCTTT. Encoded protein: CASSSPMNTEAFF.